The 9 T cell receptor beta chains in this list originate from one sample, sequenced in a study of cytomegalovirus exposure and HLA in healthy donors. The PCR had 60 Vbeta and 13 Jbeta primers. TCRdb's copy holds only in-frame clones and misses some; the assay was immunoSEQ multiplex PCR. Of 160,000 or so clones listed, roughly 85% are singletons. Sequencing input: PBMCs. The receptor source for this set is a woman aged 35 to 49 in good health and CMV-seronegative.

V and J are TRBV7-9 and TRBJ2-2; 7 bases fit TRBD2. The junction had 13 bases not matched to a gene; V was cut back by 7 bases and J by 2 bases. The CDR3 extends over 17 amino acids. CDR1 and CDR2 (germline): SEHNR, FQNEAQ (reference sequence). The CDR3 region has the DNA TGTGCCAGCACCCTTGGCGGGGGAGATATAAACACCGGGGAGCTGTTTTTT. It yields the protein CASTLGGGDINTGELFF.

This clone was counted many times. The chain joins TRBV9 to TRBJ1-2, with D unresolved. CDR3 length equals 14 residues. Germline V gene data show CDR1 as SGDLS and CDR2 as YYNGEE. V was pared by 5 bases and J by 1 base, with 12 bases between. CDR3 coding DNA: TGTGCCAGCAGTGCGAGCGGGGTTAACTATGGCTACACCTTC. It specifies CASSASGVNYGYTF.

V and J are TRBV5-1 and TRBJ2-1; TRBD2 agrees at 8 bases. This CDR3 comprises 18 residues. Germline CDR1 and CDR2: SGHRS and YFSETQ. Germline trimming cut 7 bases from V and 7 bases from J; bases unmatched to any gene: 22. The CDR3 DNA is TGCGCCAGCCATAATACAGGTCCGGGGGGGCCCGACTCTAATGAGCAGTTCTTC. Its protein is CASHNTGPGGPDSNEQFF.

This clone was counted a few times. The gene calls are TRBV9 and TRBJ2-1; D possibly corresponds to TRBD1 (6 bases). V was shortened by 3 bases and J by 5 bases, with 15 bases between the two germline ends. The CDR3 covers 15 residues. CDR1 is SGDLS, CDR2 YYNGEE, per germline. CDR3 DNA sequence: TGTGCCAGCAGCGCCGTGGGGGCAGGGAACAATGAGCAGTTCTTC. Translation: CASSAVGAGNNEQFF.

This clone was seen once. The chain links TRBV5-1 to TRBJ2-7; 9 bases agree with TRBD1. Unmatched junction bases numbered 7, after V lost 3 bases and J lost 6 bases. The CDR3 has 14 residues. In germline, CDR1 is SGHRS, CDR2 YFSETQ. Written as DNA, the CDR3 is TGCGCCAGCAGCTGGTGGGGACAGGGAGGCGAGCAGTACTTC. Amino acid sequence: CASSWWGQGGEQYF.

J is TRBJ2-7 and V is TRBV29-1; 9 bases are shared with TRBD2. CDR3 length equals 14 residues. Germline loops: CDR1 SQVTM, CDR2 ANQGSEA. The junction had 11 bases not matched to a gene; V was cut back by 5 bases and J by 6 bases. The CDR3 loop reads CSVSGGLAGSEQYF. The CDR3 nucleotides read TGCAGCGTTAGTGGGGGACTAGCAGGTTCCGAGCAGTACTTC.

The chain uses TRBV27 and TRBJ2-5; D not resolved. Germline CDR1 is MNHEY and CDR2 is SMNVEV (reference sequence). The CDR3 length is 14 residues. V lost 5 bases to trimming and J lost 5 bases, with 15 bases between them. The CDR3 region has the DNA TGTGCCAGCAGTCTCCGCTTCCTCCAGGAGACCCAGTACTTC. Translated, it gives CASSLRFLQETQYF.

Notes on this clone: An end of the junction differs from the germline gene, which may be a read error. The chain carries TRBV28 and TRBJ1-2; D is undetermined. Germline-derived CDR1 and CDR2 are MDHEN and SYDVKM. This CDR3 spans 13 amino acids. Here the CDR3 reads CAGSFRSFYGYTF. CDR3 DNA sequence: TGTGCCGGCAGCTTCCGGTCTTTCTATGGCTACACCTTC.

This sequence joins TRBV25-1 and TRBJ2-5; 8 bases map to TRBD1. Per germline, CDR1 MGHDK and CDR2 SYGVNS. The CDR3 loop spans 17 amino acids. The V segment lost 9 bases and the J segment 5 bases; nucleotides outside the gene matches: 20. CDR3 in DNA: TGTGCCAGACAATCCTACAGGGGGTTATGGGGGAGCGAGACCCAGTACTTC. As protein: CARQSYRGLWGSETQYF.